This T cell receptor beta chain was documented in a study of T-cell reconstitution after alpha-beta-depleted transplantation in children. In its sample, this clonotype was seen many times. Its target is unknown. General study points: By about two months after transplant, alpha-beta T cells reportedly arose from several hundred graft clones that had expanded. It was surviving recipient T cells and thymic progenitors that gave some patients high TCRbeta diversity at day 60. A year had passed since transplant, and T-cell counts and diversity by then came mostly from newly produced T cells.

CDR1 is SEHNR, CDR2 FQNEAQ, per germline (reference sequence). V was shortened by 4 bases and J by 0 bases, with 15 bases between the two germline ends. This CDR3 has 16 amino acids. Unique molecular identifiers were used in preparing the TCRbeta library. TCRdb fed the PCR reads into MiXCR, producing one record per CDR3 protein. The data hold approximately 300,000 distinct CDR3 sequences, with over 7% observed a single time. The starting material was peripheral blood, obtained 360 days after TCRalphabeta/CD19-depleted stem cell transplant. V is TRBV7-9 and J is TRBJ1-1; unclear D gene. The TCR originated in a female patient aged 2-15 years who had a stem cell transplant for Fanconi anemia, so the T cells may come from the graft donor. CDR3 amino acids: CASSSPRGALNTEAFF. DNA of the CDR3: TGTGCCAGCAGCTCCCCGAGAGGTGCCCTGAACACTGAAGCTTTCTTT.